This T cell receptor beta chain was observed in a study of CD8 T cells in ankylosing spondylitis. As regards this clonotype: Its antigen is not known.

Overall study results and limits: Among TCR beta sequences, a motif of roughly 8 highly homologous variants appeared characteristic of ankylosing spondylitis blood. Reportedly, significant enrichment of disease-linked clones occurred in matched ankylosing spondylitis synovial fluid.

Preparation of TCR beta libraries was done by quantitative 5'-RACE with molecular barcodes. TCRdb re-analysed the 5' RACE reads in MiXCR, keeping a single row per CDR3 protein. The data contain 300,000 to 350,000 distinct CDR3 sequences, around 21% of them singletons. Per germline, CDR1 MNHEY and CDR2 SVGEGT. CDR3 length: 14 residues. V was shortened by 4 bases and J by 10 bases, with 17 bases between the two germline ends. This sequence was found in a female donor with ankylosing spondylitis or in good health (not recorded which). The specimen was blood, either unsorted or a sorted T cell fraction (not recorded which). This chain links TRBV6-2 or TRBV6-3 with TRBJ2-1; a possible D gene is TRBD2 (7 bases). The DNA for the CDR3 is TGTGCCAGCAGTTTGTACAGGGAGGGTAACGAGCAGTTCTTC. Protein: CASSLYREGNEQFF.